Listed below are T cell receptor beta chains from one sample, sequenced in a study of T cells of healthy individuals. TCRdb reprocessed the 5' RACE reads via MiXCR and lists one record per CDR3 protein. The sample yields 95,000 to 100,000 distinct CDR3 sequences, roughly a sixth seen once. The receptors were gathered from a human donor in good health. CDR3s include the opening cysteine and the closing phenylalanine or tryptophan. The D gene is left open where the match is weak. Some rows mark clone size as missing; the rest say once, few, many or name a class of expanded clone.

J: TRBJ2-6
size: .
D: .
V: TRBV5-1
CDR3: CASSPDPTSGANVLTF
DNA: TGCGCCAGCAGCCCAGACCCTACCTCTGGGGCCAACGTCCTGACTTTC

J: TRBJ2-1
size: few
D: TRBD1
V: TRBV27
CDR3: CASSLGQISYNEQFF
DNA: TGTGCCAGCAGCCTGGGACAGATCTCCTACAATGAGCAGTTCTTC

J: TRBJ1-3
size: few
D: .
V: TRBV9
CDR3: CASSPEAGGNTIYF
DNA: TGTGCCAGCAGCCCGGAGGCGGGTGGAAACACCATATATTTT

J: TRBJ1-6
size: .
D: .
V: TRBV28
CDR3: CASGPRGNSPLHF
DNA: TGTGCCAGCGGCCCTCGGGGGAATTCACCCCTCCACTTT

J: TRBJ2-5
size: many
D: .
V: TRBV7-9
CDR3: CASSLSRGETQYF
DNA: TGTGCCAGCAGCTTATCACGCGGGGAGACCCAGTACTTC

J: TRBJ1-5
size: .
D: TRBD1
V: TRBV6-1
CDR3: CASTDRGHQPQHF
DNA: TGTGCCAGTACGGACAGGGGGCATCAGCCCCAGCATTTT

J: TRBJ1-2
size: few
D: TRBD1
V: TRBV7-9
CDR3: CASSRGTDYGYTF
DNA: TGTGCCAGCAGCCGGGGGACAGACTATGGCTACACCTTC

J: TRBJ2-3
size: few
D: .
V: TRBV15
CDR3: CATSRDLRVDTDTQYF
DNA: TGTGCCACCAGCAGAGATTTGAGGGTAGACACAGATACGCAGTATTTT

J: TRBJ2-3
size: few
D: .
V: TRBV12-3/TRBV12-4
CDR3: CASSLAGGPIFTDTQYF
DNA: TGTGCCAGCAGTTTAGCGGGGGGGCCTATCTTCACAGATACGCAGTATTTT

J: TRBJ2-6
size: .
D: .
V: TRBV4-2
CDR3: CASGGTGISGANVLTF
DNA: TGTGCCAGCGGAGGGACGGGAATTTCTGGGGCCAACGTCCTGACTTTC

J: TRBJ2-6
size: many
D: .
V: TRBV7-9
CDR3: CASSPRLSSGANVLTF
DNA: TGTGCCAGCAGCCCTCGACTGAGCTCTGGGGCCAACGTCCTGACTTTC

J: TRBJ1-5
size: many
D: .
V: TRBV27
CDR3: CASTPRGNNQPQHF
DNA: TGTGCCAGCACCCCGAGAGGGAACAATCAGCCCCAGCATTTT

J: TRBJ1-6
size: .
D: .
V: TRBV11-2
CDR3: CASSLDRPPLHF
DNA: TGTGCCAGCAGCTTGGATAGACCACCCCTCCACTTT

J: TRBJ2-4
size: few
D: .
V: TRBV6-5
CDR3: CASSYVGSAGNIQYF
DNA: TGTGCCAGCAGTTACGTCGGGAGCGCTGGAAACATTCAGTACTTC

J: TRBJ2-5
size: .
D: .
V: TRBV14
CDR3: CASSTHRDFGAYETQYF
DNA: TGTGCCAGCAGCACGCACCGGGACTTCGGGGCGTACGAGACCCAGTACTTC

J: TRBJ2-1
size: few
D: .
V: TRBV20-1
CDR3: CSAGKPGVEQFF
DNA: TGCAGCGCCGGAAAACCGGGGGTTGAGCAGTTCTTC

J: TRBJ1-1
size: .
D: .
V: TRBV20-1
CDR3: CSARGDGYTEAFF
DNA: TGCAGTGCTAGGGGGGACGGATACACTGAAGCTTTCTTT

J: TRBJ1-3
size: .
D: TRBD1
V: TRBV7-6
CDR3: CASSIQGTGNTIYF
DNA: TGTGCCAGCAGCATACAGGGGACTGGAAACACCATATATTTT

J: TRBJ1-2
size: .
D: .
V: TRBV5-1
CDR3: CASSLAGTYGYTF
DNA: TGCGCCAGCAGCTTGGCAGGAACCTATGGCTACACCTTC

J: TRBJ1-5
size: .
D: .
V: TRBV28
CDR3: CASSFRDHNQPQHF
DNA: TGTGCCAGCAGTTTCCGGGACCACAATCAGCCCCAGCATTTT

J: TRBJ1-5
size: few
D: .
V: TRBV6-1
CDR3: CASSEVPGTLDQPQHF
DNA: TGTGCCAGCAGTGAAGTCCCCGGGACACTGGATCAGCCCCAGCATTTT

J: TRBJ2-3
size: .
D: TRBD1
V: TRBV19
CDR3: CASSQGTASTDTQYF
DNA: TGTGCCAGTAGCCAGGGGACAGCCAGCACAGATACGCAGTATTTT

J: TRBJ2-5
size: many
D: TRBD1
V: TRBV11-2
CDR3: CASSLGLRRAGGETQYF
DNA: TGTGCCAGCAGCTTAGGATTGCGGAGGGCAGGGGGCGAGACCCAGTACTTC

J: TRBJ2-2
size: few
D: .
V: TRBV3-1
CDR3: CASSQEQGYTGELFF
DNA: TGTGCCAGCAGCCAAGAACAGGGCTACACCGGGGAGCTGTTTTTT

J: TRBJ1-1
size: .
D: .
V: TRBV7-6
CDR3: CASSLGLGPNTEAFF
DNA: TGTGCCAGCAGCTTGGGCTTGGGGCCGAACACTGAAGCTTTCTTT

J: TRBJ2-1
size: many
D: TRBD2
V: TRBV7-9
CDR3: CASSLGLAGEVYEQFF
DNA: TGTGCCAGCAGCCTGGGACTAGCGGGAGAGGTCTATGAGCAGTTCTTC

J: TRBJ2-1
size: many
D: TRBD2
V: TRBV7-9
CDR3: CASRSKAGGQFF
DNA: TGTGCCAGCAGATCAAAAGCGGGGGGGCAGTTCTTC

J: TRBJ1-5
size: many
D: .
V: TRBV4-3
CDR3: CASSQDTFGYQPQHF
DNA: TGCGCCAGCAGCCAGGACACTTTTGGGTATCAGCCCCAGCATTTT

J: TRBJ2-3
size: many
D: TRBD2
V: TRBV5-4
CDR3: CASSLAAGGPDTQYF
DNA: TGTGCCAGCAGCTTGGCTGCGGGAGGGCCAGATACGCAGTATTTT

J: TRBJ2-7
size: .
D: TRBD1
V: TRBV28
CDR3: CASGEQGAYEQYF
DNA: TGTGCCAGCGGCGAACAGGGGGCGTACGAGCAGTACTTC

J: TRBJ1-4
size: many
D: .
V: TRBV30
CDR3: CAWSAMDKLFF
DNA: TGTGCCTGGAGTGCGATGGACAAACTGTTTTTT

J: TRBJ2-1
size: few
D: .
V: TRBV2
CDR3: CASSPHNEQFF
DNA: TGTGCCAGCAGCCCACACAATGAGCAGTTCTTC

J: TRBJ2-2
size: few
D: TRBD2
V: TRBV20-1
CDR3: CSARDILAGDTGELFF
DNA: TGCAGTGCTAGAGATATCCTAGCGGGGGACACCGGGGAGCTGTTTTTT

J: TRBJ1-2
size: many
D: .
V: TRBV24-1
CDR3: CATSETEFYGYTF
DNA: TGTGCCACCAGTGAGACGGAGTTCTATGGCTACACCTTC

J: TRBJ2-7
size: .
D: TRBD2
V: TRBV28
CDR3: CASSSAGGWEQYF
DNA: TGTGCCAGCAGTTCAGCGGGAGGTTGGGAGCAGTACTTC

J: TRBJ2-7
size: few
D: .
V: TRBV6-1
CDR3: CASNNRGRGYYEQYF
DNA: TGTGCCAGCAACAACCGCGGTAGGGGATACTACGAGCAGTACTTC

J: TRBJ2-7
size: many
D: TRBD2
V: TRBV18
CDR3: CASSAGGRPYEQYF
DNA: TGTGCCAGCTCGGCGGGAGGCCGGCCTTACGAGCAGTACTTC

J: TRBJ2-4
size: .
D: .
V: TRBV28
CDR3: CASSSPGAKNIQYF
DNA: TGTGCCAGCAGTTCCCCGGGAGCCAAAAACATTCAGTACTTC

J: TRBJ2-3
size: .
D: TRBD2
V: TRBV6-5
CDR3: CASSRLAGGLDTQYF
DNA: TGTGCCAGCAGCCGACTAGCGGGAGGGCTGGATACGCAGTATTTT

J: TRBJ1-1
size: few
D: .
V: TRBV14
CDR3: CASSQDPGMNTEAFF
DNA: TGTGCCAGCAGCCAAGACCCAGGGATGAACACTGAAGCTTTCTTT

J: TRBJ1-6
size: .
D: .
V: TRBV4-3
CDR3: CASSQDRGGDSPLHF
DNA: TGCGCCAGCAGCCAAGATAGAGGGGGGGATTCACCCCTCCACTTT

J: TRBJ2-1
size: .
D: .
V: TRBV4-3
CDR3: CASSHDRTYNEQFF
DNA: TGCGCCAGCAGCCACGATCGTACTTACAATGAGCAGTTCTTC

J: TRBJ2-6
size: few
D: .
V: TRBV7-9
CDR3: CASSLSQVPSGGANVLTF
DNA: TGTGCCAGCAGCTTATCCCAGGTCCCCTCGGGTGGGGCCAACGTCCTGACTTTC

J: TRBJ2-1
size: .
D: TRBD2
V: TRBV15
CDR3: CATATGTISYNEQFF
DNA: TGTGCCACCGCAACCGGGACTATCTCCTACAATGAGCAGTTCTTC

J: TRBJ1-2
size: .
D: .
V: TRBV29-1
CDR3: CSVEGSASNYGYTF
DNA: TGCAGCGTTGAGGGCTCAGCCTCTAACTATGGCTACACCTTC

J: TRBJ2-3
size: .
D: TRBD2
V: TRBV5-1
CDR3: CASSLAGGDTQYF
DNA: TGCGCCAGCAGCTTAGCGGGAGGCGATACGCAGTATTTT

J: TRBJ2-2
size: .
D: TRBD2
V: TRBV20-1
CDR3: CSARDAGLAGRTGELFF
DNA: TGCAGTGCTAGAGATGCCGGACTAGCGGGGAGGACCGGGGAGCTGTTTTTT

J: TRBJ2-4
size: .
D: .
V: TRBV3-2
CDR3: CASSQGVIPAKNIQYF
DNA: TGTGCCAGCAGCCAGGGGGTCATCCCAGCCAAAAACATTCAGTACTTC

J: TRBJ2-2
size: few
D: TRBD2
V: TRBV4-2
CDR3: CASSPGLVLALVHAGTGELFF
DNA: TGTGCCAGCAGCCCGGGACTAGTTCTTGCCCTAGTCCATGCGGGAACCGGGGAGCTGTTTTTT

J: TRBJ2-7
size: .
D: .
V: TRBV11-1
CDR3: CASSFLTREQYF
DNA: TGTGCCAGCAGCTTCCTTACCCGCGAGCAGTACTTC

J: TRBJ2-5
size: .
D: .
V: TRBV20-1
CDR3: CSARNPRGVGETQYF
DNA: TGCAGTGCTAGGAATCCCAGGGGAGTGGGGGAGACCCAGTACTTC

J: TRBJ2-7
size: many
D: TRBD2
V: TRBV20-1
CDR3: CSARAGPGTSVPYEQYF
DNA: TGCAGTGCTAGAGCGGGTCCCGGGACTAGCGTTCCCTACGAGCAGTACTTC

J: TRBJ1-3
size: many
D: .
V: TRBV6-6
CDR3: CASTETRVPGNTIYF
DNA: TGTGCCAGCACAGAAACCAGGGTTCCTGGAAACACCATATATTTT

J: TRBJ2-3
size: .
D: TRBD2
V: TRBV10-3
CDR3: CAISLAGDTQYF
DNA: TGTGCCATCAGTCTAGCGGGGGATACGCAGTATTTT

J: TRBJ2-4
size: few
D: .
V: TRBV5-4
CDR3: CASSLDLGIGDYSIQYF
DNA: TGTGCCAGCAGCTTGGATTTGGGTATTGGGGATTACAGCATTCAGTACTTC

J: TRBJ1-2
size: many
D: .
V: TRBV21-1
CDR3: CASSKVGRYGYTF
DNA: TGTGCCAGCAGCAAAGTGGGCCGCTATGGCTACACCTTC

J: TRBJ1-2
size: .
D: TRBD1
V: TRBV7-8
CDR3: CASSLDRGRGGYTF
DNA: TGTGCCAGCAGCTTAGACAGGGGGCGCGGTGGCTACACCTTC

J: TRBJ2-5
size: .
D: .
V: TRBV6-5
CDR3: CASSYSFTALQETQYF
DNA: TGTGCCAGCAGTTACTCGTTCACAGCGCTACAAGAGACCCAGTACTTC

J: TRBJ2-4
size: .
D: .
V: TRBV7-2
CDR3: CASSLGRGLGNIQYF
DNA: TGTGCCAGCAGCTTAGGAAGAGGGCTGGGAAACATTCAGTACTTC

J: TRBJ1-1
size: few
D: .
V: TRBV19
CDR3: CASTPWTDFPAEAFF
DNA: TGTGCCAGTACCCCTTGGACGGATTTTCCTGCTGAAGCTTTCTTT